The 10 T cell receptor beta chains below come from one sample, sequenced in a study of cytomegalovirus exposure and HLA in healthy donors. PCR involved 60 Vbeta and 13 Jbeta primers. Libraries were prepared by immunoSEQ multiplex PCR; TCRdb keeps only in-frame clonotypes and omits some of them. The repertoire holds 250,000 or so clones, with over 90% as singletons. The sample comprised PBMCs. These receptors were taken from a girl aged 2 to 9 in good health and CMV-seronegative.

The V gene is TRBV9, the J gene TRBJ2-5, with 11 positions matching TRBD2. The CDR3 contains 14 residues. J gave up 5 bases and V 3 bases, and 3 bases lay outside the gene matches. Germline CDR1 and CDR2: SGDLS and YYNGEE. This CDR3 reads CASSGLAGGETQYF. CDR3 nucleotide sequence: TGTGCCAGCAGCGGGCTAGCGGGGGGCGAGACCCAGTACTTC. The entire variable domain, with the rest obtained from reference TRBV9 and TRBJ2-5, is as follows: DSGVTQTPKHLITATGQRVTLRCSPRSGDLSVYWYQQSLDQGLQFLIQYYNGEERAKGNILERFSAQQFPDLHSELNLSSLELGDSALYFCASSGLAGGETQYFGPGTRLLVL.

V usage is TRBV5-1 and J usage is TRBJ2-3, with TRBD2 identical over 11 bases. The CDR3 runs to 16 residues. Germline V gives CDR1 SGHRS, CDR2 YFSETQ. Trimming removed 4 bases from V and 5 bases from J; junction bases left unmatched: 9. The CDR3 DNA reads TGCGCCAGCAGCCCTCCCCTAGCGGGGGGTGGAGATACGCAGTATTTT. This translates into CASSPPLAGGGDTQYF.

V is TRBV18 and J is TRBJ2-1; 9 bases agree with TRBD2. The V gene end was trimmed by 3 bases and the J gene end by 0 bases; junction bases not matched to a gene: 6. Looked up from germline, CDR1 is KGHSH and CDR2 is LQKENI. This CDR3 is built from 17 residues. The CDR3 is CASSPLASGVSYNEQFF. The CDR3 nucleotides read TGTGCCAGCTCACCTCTCGCTAGCGGGGTCTCCTACAATGAGCAGTTCTTC.

The V call is TRBV5-1, the J call TRBJ2-3; 9 bases map to TRBD1. Germline V CDR1 and CDR2: SGHRS, YFSETQ. With V trimmed by 4 bases and J by 3 bases, 9 bases remained unmatched. The CDR3 sequence is 16 residues long. CDR3 DNA: TGCGCCAGCAGCGAATCTACAGGGGGCATAACAGATACGCAGTATTTT. The encoded protein is CASSESTGGITDTQYF.

The chain employs TRBV4-2 and TRBJ1-1, with 7 bases that match TRBD1. Germline CDR1 and CDR2: LGHNA and YNFKEQ. V was clipped by 0 bases and J by 0 bases; unmatched bases: 7. The CDR3 consists of 17 residues. CDR3 in DNA: TGTGCCAGCAGCCAAGATCATCAGGGGGGCATGAACACTGAAGCTTTCTTT. Translated: CASSQDHQGGMNTEAFF.

This clone was seen only once. The chain uses TRBV6-1 and TRBJ1-5; TRBD1 is a possible D gene (5 bases). This CDR3 is 12 amino acids long. Trimming took 8 bases from V and 6 from J, leaving 11 bases between them. The germline V gene has CDR1 MNHNS and CDR2 SASEGT. The CDR3 DNA follows: TGTGCCAGCCGCGGGGCGGTTCAGCCCCAGCATTTT. Amino acid sequence: CASRGAVQPQHF.

This clone has a handful of counts. This chain joins TRBV25-1 and TRBJ2-1, with D perhaps matching TRBD1 (5 bases). Per the germline V gene, CDR1 is MGHDK and CDR2 is SYGVNS. This CDR3 spans 11 amino acids. V was shortened by 6 bases and J by 15 bases, with 15 bases between the two germline ends. This CDR3 is CASSDLEGVFF. The DNA of the CDR3 is TGTGCCAGCAGCGATCTGGAAGGGGTGTTCTTC.

In its sample, this clone was seen once. Germline and junction disagree at one end, which may indicate a read error. The chain is built from TRBV7-9 and TRBJ1-2; D uncertain. Germline V CDR1 and CDR2: SEHNR, FQNEAQ (reference sequence). This CDR3 is built from 12 residues. In DNA form, the CDR3 reads TGTTCCAGCACCCAACCGGCGGATGGCTACACCTTC. This codes for CSSTQPADGYTF.

This chain links TRBV19 with TRBJ1-2, with 10 bases that match TRBD1. Germline CDR1 reads LNHDA; CDR2 reads SQIVND (reference sequence). The CDR3 has 15 amino acids. V dropped 5 bases and J dropped 8; count of bases not matched to a gene: 11. CDR3 nucleotide sequence: TGTGCCAGTAGTCCTACCGGGACAGGGGTGGAGGGCTACACCTTC. It codes for CASSPTGTGVEGYTF.

The genes are TRBV4-1 and TRBJ2-7, with D unclear. The CDR3 has 16 residues. Looked up from germline, CDR1 is MGHRA and CDR2 is YSYEKL. The germline V and J ends were trimmed by 0 bases and 0 bases, with 12 bases remaining between them. This CDR3 reads CASSQDALGSSYEQYF. Here the CDR3 DNA reads TGCGCCAGCAGCCAAGATGCACTTGGTTCCTCCTACGAGCAGTACTTC.